This is a list of T cell receptor beta chains from one sample in a study of long-term antiretroviral therapy in people with HIV. The method was immunoSEQ multiplex PCR; TCRdb's version includes in-frame clones alone and lacks a portion of them. The repertoire holds about 16,000 clones, 88% seen once, with more than 10% in the top ten. Sequencing was performed on unsorted PBMCs, taken 0.7 years before starting antiretroviral therapy. The receptors derive from a man aged 50-59 years with HIV. The CDR3 runs from the conserved cysteine through the conserved F or W. Clone sizes are given selectively: once, few, many, or a class where the clone is expanded.

j_call v_call clone_size cdr3_aa
TRBJ2-7 TRBV9 . CASSASGAPSYEQYF
TRBJ1-3 TRBV15 . CATSRDRGGNTIYF
TRBJ2-1 TRBV7-9 . CASSLPGNPSNEQFF
TRBJ2-3 TRBV5-6 . CASSSRRTSGVRDTQYF
TRBJ1-2 TRBV6-1 . CASSRRDTANYGYTF
TRBJ2-6 TRBV19 once CASSISTGTLSGANVLTF
TRBJ1-2 TRBV15 large CATSRDRQTPGYTF
TRBJ2-7 TRBV5-4 . CASSLTDSYEQYF
TRBJ1-4 TRBV27 . CASSLSAGQSAWREKLFF
TRBJ1-2 TRBV7-3 . CASSSRGGAYGYTF
TRBJ1-4 TRBV28 . CASSLMSGDNEKLFF
TRBJ1-1 TRBV11-2 . CASSLESEAFF
TRBJ2-3 TRBV5-1 . CASSFQSSTDTQYF
TRBJ2-1 TRBV5-1 . CASSSGTSGYNEQFF
TRBJ1-5 TRBV4-3 . CASSQAVGQEDSNQPQHF
TRBJ2-7 TRBV7-2 . CASSLERGLGEQYF
TRBJ2-7 TRBV7-2 . CASSYGLAGPLYEQYF
TRBJ1-5 TRBV30 . CAWSDLVNQPQHF
TRBJ2-7 TRBV9 . CASSVAPTYEQYF
TRBJ2-5 TRBV18 . CASSPSQGEETQYF
TRBJ1-1 TRBV29-1 . CSVARRINTEAFF
TRBJ2-7 TRBV5-5 . CASSLKDRPDLYEQYF
TRBJ2-5 TRBV9 . CASSRFSTNVWKETQYF
TRBJ2-7 TRBV5-8 . CASSFPDRSYEQYF
TRBJ2-2 TRBV6-5 . CASRPVGLSTGELFF
TRBJ1-4 TRBV9 . CASSVSGGYEKLFF
TRBJ1-4 TRBV7-9 . CASTPNEKLFF
TRBJ1-5 TRBV5-1 . CASSWGEGGENQPQHF
TRBJ1-6 TRBV6-5 . CASSKVRDSPLHF
TRBJ2-6 TRBV10-3 . CAIRPQVTSGANVLTF
TRBJ1-3 TRBV28 . CASTLTAGNTIYF
TRBJ1-1 TRBV5-8 . CASSLQGASAEAFF
TRBJ1-5 TRBV19 . CASSITGHYSNQPQHF
TRBJ2-3 TRBV18 . CASSPRTDTQYF